These 3 T cell receptor beta chains share one sample of origin, sequenced in a study of blood T cell repertoires in COVID-19. TCRdb's copy holds only in-frame clones and misses some; the assay was immunoSEQ multiplex PCR. The profile shows 70,000 to 85,000 clones, about 89% of them singletons. Input material: peripheral blood. The receptor set was obtained from an older woman with acute or convalescent COVID-19.

This clone occurred once. This chain links TRBV24-1 with TRBJ2-2; D not resolved. The ends were cut back, 4 bases at V and 0 bases at J, with 14 bases in the middle. Germline V CDR1 and CDR2: KGHDR, SFDVKD. The CDR3 spans 17 residues. CDR3 region: CATSELPTDTNTGELFF. CDR3 sequence (DNA): TGTGCCACCAGTGAACTGCCGACCGACACGAACACCGGGGAGCTGTTTTTT.

CDR3 residues: CASSLGPGGAGEAFF. CDR3 sequence (DNA): TGTGCCAGCAGCTTAGGCCCAGGGGGCGCGGGTGAAGCTTTCTTT. The chain couples TRBV11-3 to TRBJ1-1, with 8 positions matching TRBD1. The V gene's germline CDR1 is SGHNT and CDR2 YENEEA. V trimming: 1 base; J trimming: 7 bases; junction bases outside the gene matches: 8. The CDR3 runs 15 residues.

CDR3: CASSLAGGLYEQYF. The CDR3 DNA reads TGCGCCAGCAGCTTGGCAGGGGGCCTCTACGAGCAGTACTTC. This sequence joins TRBV5-1 and TRBJ2-7, with TRBD1 matching 8 bases. CDR3 length equals 14 residues. J was trimmed by 3 bases and V by 0 bases; bases with no gene match: 2. CDR1 is SGHRS and CDR2 is YFSETQ in the germline V gene.